This record covers a single TCR beta chain. Original methodology: Scientists estimated how many nucleated cells there were by amplifying reference gene primers. Sequencing used immunoSEQ multiplex PCR; TCRdb keeps in-frame clones, though not all of them. The DNA gave D and trimming, while V, J and clone size come from that table. The data hold some 170,000 clones, with about 76% observed a single time. The data are from a study of blood T cell repertoires in COVID-19. Across the whole study: Italy, Spain and the United States were the sources of the convalescent and acute COVID-19 samples. T cells, B-cell-depleted T cells, or PBMCs provided the cDNA or gDNA that served as material.

The CDR3 contains 15 residues. Germline-derived CDR1 and CDR2 are MDHEN and SYDVKM. V was pared by 5 bases and J by 3 bases, with 11 bases between. This TCR derives from a woman in her forties or fifties with active or convalescent COVID-19. The material sequenced was peripheral blood. The chain recombines TRBV28 with TRBJ1-6; a weak D match, TRBD1 (6 bases). In nucleotides, the CDR3 is TGTGCCAGCAGTAACAGGGTAAACTATAATTCACCCCTCCACTTT. Amino acid sequence: CASSNRVNYNSPLHF.